This section outlines one T cell receptor (beta chain) sequence together with its context. Its antigen is not known. Each CDR3 protein gets one entry after TCRdb re-called the reads with MiXCR. The sample holds hundreds of thousands of distinct CDR3 sequences, around 11% seen once. These data come from a study of T cell repertoires in cytomegalovirus infection. Study-level background: Matching HLA type, along with CMV infection, was indicated by public TCR beta signatures. General study points: HLA-C-restricted CMV-specific TCR beta clonotypes prevailed in the ex vivo response. People with CMV and the relevant HLA were identified by cumulative public TCR beta family frequency.

The sample comprised PBMCs. This receptor was identified in a human donor in good health (CMV status not recorded). Some clones in this sample may be carry-over from other donors' samples.

The CDR3 DNA is TGTGCCAGCACCCCCCCCCCGGGTATGGACTCCTACGAGCAGTACTTC. It translates to CASTPPPGMDSYEQYF. The genes are TRBV28 and TRBJ2-7, with D unclear. Germline loops: CDR1 MDHEN, CDR2 SYDVKM. The CDR3 loop spans 16 amino acids. Trimming removed 7 bases at V and 0 bases at J, with 19 bases between. The full variable domain, completed using reference TRBV28 and TRBJ2-7, is DVKVTQSSRYLVKRTGEKVFLECVQDMDHENMFWYRQDPGLGLRLIYFSYDVKMKEKGDIPEGYSVSREKKERFSLILESASTNQTSMYLCASTPPPGMDSYEQYFGPGTRLTVT.